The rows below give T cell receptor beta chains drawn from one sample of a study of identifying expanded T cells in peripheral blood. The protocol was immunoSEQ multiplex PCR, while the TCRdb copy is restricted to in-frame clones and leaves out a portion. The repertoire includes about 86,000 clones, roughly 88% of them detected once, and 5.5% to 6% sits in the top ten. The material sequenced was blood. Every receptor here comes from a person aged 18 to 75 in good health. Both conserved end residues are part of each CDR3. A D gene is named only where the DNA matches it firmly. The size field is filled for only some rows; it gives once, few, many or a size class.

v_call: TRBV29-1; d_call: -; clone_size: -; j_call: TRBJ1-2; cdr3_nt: TGCAGCGTCCAAGACAGGAATCCCCACTATGGCTACACCTTC; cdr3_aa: CSVQDRNPHYGYTF
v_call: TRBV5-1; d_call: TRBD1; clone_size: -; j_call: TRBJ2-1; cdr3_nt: TGCGCCAGCAGCTTGTCACCCGGGGACAGGGGTTTCTACAATGAGCAGTTCTTC; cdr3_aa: CASSLSPGDRGFYNEQFF
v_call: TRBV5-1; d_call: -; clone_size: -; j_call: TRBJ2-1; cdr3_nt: TGCGCCAGCAGCTTGGACCCGGGCAATGAGCAGTTCTTC; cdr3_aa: CASSLDPGNEQFF
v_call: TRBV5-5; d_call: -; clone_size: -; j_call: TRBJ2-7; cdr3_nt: TGTGCCAGCAGCTTATACCCAAGGACAGTCAACGAGCAGTACTTC; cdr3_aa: CASSLYPRTVNEQYF
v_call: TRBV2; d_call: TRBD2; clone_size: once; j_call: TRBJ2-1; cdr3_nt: TGTGCCATCATAGCGGGGAGGGTTTACAATGAGCAGTTCTTC; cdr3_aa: CAIIAGRVYNEQFF
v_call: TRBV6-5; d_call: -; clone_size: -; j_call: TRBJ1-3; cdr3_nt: TGTGCCAGCACCGAAGGGCCTGGAAACACCATATATTTT; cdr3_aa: CASTEGPGNTIYF
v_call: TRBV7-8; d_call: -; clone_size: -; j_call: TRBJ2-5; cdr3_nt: TGTGCCAGCAGCTTTACGTTGAAGGGAAACCAAGAGACCCAGTACTTC; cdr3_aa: CASSFTLKGNQETQYF
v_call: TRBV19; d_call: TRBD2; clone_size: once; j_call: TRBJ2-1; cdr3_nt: TGTGCCAGTAGTCCGGCGGGGGGGTCAACCCTTTCCTACAATGAGCAGTTCTTC; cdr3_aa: CASSPAGGSTLSYNEQFF
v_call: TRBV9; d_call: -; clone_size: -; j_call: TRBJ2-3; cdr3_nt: TGTGCCAGCAGCGTAATGGGACGGGACACAGATACGCAGTATTTT; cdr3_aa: CASSVMGRDTDTQYF
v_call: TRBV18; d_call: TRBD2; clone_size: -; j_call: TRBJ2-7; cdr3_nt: TGTGCCAGCTCACTAGGCCCTAGCGGGAGCTCCGAGCAGTACTTC; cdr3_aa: CASSLGPSGSSEQYF
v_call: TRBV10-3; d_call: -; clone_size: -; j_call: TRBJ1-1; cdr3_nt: TGTGCCATCCGGCAGGGTGTCAACACTGAAGCTTTCTTT; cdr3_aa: CAIRQGVNTEAFF
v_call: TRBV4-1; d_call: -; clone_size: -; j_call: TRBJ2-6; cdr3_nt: TGCGCCAGCAGCCCTGCTGGGGCCAACGTCCTGACTTTC; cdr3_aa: CASSPAGANVLTF
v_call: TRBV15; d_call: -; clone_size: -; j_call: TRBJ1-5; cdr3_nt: TGTGCCACCAGCAGAGATAGTAGCAATCAGCCCCAGCATTTT; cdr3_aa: CATSRDSSNQPQHF